The rows below give T cell receptor beta chains drawn from one sample of a study of T cell repertoires in cytomegalovirus infection. TCRdb reprocessed the reads with MiXCR, giving one entry per CDR3 protein. The sample has a few hundred thousand distinct CDR3 sequences, about a sixth seen once. Sequences were obtained from PBMCs. Every receptor here comes from a human donor in good health (CMV status not recorded). Some clones in this sample may be carry-over from other donors' samples. CDR3s include the opening cysteine and the closing phenylalanine or tryptophan. D genes are given only for firm matches. Expanded clones get a size class; other rows say once, few or many, or leave the size out.

J: TRBJ1-4
size: once
D: TRBD1
V: TRBV20-1
CDR3: CSARAGQVEEKLFF
DNA: TGCAGTGCTCGGGCAGGACAGGTCGAAGAAAAACTGTTTTTT

J: TRBJ2-1
size: -
D: -
V: TRBV24-1
CDR3: CATSGSGTDLTEQFF
DNA: TGTGCCACCAGTGGGAGCGGGACAGACCTTACAGAGCAGTTCTTC

J: TRBJ1-2
size: many
D: -
V: TRBV7-2
CDR3: CASSETENYGYTF
DNA: TGTGCCAGCAGCGAGACAGAGAACTATGGCTACACCTTC

J: TRBJ2-7
size: -
D: -
V: TRBV4-3
CDR3: CASSQAPAGHEQYF
DNA: TGCGCCAGCAGCCAGGCCCCGGCAGGGCACGAGCAGTACTTC

J: TRBJ2-3
size: few
D: TRBD2
V: TRBV6-2/TRBV6-3
CDR3: CASSPGTSLSTDTQYF
DNA: TGTGCCAGCAGCCCCGGGACTAGCCTTTCCACAGATACGCAGTATTTT

J: TRBJ2-3
size: -
D: -
V: TRBV20-1
CDR3: CSASPENPDTQYF
DNA: TGCAGTGCTTCGCCCGAAAACCCCGATACGCAGTATTTT

J: TRBJ1-5
size: few
D: -
V: TRBV19
CDR3: CASSKDQIGNQPQHF
DNA: TGTGCCAGTAGTAAAGACCAGATTGGCAATCAGCCCCAGCATTTT

J: TRBJ1-6
size: -
D: -
V: TRBV7-2
CDR3: CASSPGGALHF
DNA: TGTGCCAGCAGCCCGGGGGGGGCCCTCCACTTT

J: TRBJ1-1
size: -
D: -
V: TRBV19
CDR3: CASSIRENTEAFF
DNA: TGTGCCAGTAGTATCCGGGAGAACACTGAAGCTTTCTTT

J: TRBJ2-5
size: many
D: TRBD2
V: TRBV7-2
CDR3: CASSLGGLAGGIQETQYF
DNA: TGTGCCAGCAGCTTAGGGGGACTAGCGGGGGGAATTCAAGAGACCCAGTACTTC

J: TRBJ1-5
size: many
D: -
V: TRBV7-9
CDR3: CASSWIDSNQPQHF
DNA: TGTGCCAGCAGCTGGATCGACAGCAATCAGCCCCAGCATTTT

J: TRBJ1-4
size: many
D: -
V: TRBV12-3/TRBV12-4
CDR3: CASSLGAVEKLFF
DNA: TGTGCCAGCAGTTTAGGAGCAGTTGAAAAACTGTTTTTT

J: TRBJ2-2
size: few
D: TRBD1
V: TRBV4-3
CDR3: CASSPPPAGGNTGELFF
DNA: TGCGCCAGCAGCCCCCCTCCGGCAGGGGGCAACACCGGGGAGCTGTTTTTT

J: TRBJ1-5
size: -
D: -
V: TRBV10-2
CDR3: CATSDTSNQPQHF
DNA: TGCGCCACCAGCGACACTAGCAATCAGCCCCAGCATTTT

J: TRBJ2-7
size: few
D: TRBD1
V: TRBV2
CDR3: CASTAGQGSFDEQYF
DNA: TGTGCCAGCACCGCCGGACAGGGGAGCTTCGACGAGCAGTACTTC

J: TRBJ2-4
size: many
D: -
V: TRBV7-2
CDR3: CASSLAPHGKNIQYF
DNA: TGTGCCAGCAGCTTAGCGCCCCACGGCAAAAACATTCAGTACTTC

J: TRBJ2-1
size: many
D: TRBD2
V: TRBV28
CDR3: CASSLGLAGGLSSYNEQFF
DNA: TGTGCCAGCAGTTTAGGGCTAGCGGGGGGGCTTTCTTCCTACAATGAGCAGTTCTTC